A selection of T cell receptor beta chains follows, all from one sample in a study of T cell changes during pregnancy in multiple sclerosis. Data came from immunoSEQ multiplex PCR; TCRdb stores just in-frame clones and leaves some out. The sample lists tens of thousands of clones; about 90% were seen once. Material: CD4+ T cells from peripheral blood mononuclear cells, obtained before pregnancy. The receptor set was obtained from a female donor with multiple sclerosis, enrolled in a pregnancy study. CDR3s include the opening cysteine and the closing phenylalanine or tryptophan. Clone size, where shown, is once, few, many, or a class for clones that have expanded.

j_gene	v_gene	abundance	CDR3aa
TRBJ1-2	TRBV18	NA	CASSPERDENYGYTF
TRBJ2-5	TRBV18	NA	CASSPTGPPKETQYF
TRBJ2-3	TRBV7-3	NA	CASSPSRTSGTDTQYF
TRBJ2-5	TRBV19	medium-sized	CASSISGTGGALETQYF
TRBJ2-5	TRBV7-3	NA	CASSYPGGTQYF
TRBJ1-1	TRBV6-5	few	CASSYSGTKMGAFF
TRBJ1-6	TRBV6-6	NA	CASTPQASYNSPLHF
TRBJ2-7	TRBV25-1	once	CASGGPGQDSYEQYF
TRBJ2-7	TRBV19	NA	CASSIIGTSSSYEQYF
TRBJ2-3	TRBV7-3	NA	CASSLTAQSTDTQYF
TRBJ2-3	TRBV7-2	NA	CASSPGTDTQYF
TRBJ1-1	TRBV2	few	CASSRQGNTEAFF
TRBJ1-1	TRBV6-1	NA	CASSEARGTEAFF
TRBJ2-5	TRBV7-2	NA	CASSLGAVKETQYF
TRBJ2-1	TRBV25-1	NA	CASSGMVGQGGYNEQFF
TRBJ1-2	TRBV12-5	NA	CASGWAYGYTF
TRBJ2-3	TRBV19	NA	CASNRPTDRGAISTDTQYF
TRBJ1-1	TRBV14	NA	CASSLDRGRQRAFF
TRBJ2-1	TRBV7-2	NA	CASSQMRGHEQFF
TRBJ2-5	TRBV5-1	NA	CASSDEIAGGQETQYF
TRBJ1-2	TRBV7-2	few	CASSYRDRAYGYTF
TRBJ1-3	TRBV9	NA	CASSVGASGNTIYF
TRBJ2-7	TRBV29-1	NA	CSVVRRQGYSYEQYF
TRBJ1-1	TRBV11-1	NA	CASSLYRASEAFF
TRBJ2-5	TRBV29-1	NA	CSVEEMAGGYQETQYF
TRBJ2-2	TRBV19	NA	CASSISGWTGELFF
TRBJ1-1	TRBV6-5	once	CATLERVGLEAFF
TRBJ2-5	TRBV6-5	once	CASAQGQAQETQYF
TRBJ2-3	TRBV9	NA	CASSFRTSGAGDTQYF
TRBJ2-1	TRBV15	NA	CATSRDSLGLNEQFF
TRBJ2-7	TRBV5-5	NA	CASSFRVYEQYF
TRBJ2-2	TRBV23-1	NA	CASSPRDSPPLNTGELFF
TRBJ2-5	TRBV9	once	CASSKYGNQETQYF
TRBJ2-3	TRBV15	NA	CATSRARGRGDTQYF
TRBJ2-7	TRBV7-2	NA	CASSLNRGNYEQYF
TRBJ2-2	TRBV29-1	NA	CSVEPGTGAGELFF
TRBJ2-5	TRBV6-5	NA	CASSLTSPQETQYF
TRBJ2-7	TRBV7-2	NA	CASSLEFVGLVRSEQYF
TRBJ2-3	TRBV7-3	NA	CASSLKTTSATQYF
TRBJ2-5	TRBV5-6	NA	CASSSLGQQETQYF
TRBJ1-1	TRBV7-9	NA	CASIGVTEAFF
TRBJ2-1	TRBV2	NA	CATPTSGAHNEQFF
TRBJ2-3	TRBV12-5	NA	CASENPGLAGSLTDTQYF
TRBJ2-1	TRBV7-2	NA	CASSQVGTTYNEQFF
TRBJ1-1	TRBV7-2	NA	CASSFGGMNTEAFF
TRBJ2-7	TRBV6-5	NA	CASRSGGTYEQYF
TRBJ1-1	TRBV5-8	NA	CASSLGLDTEAFF
TRBJ2-7	TRBV2	few	CASSPGSYYEQYF
TRBJ2-7	TRBV5-8	NA	CASSLEVGLYEQYF
TRBJ2-5	TRBV10-3	NA	CAISDRAPQETQYF
TRBJ2-7	TRBV2	NA	CASGGVFSYEQYF
TRBJ2-1	TRBV18	NA	CASSPSGGAYNEQFF
TRBJ2-7	TRBV14	NA	CASSQAGQGRYEQYF
TRBJ2-1	TRBV9	NA	CASSVGLAGGYLYNEQFF
TRBJ1-2	TRBV7-9	once	CASSLRDIGFLFNYGYTF
TRBJ1-1	TRBV6-5	NA	CASSGHTGADTEAFF
TRBJ1-4	TRBV27	NA	CASSLSDRGREKLFF
TRBJ1-6	TRBV18	few	CASSPVQGAGSPLHF